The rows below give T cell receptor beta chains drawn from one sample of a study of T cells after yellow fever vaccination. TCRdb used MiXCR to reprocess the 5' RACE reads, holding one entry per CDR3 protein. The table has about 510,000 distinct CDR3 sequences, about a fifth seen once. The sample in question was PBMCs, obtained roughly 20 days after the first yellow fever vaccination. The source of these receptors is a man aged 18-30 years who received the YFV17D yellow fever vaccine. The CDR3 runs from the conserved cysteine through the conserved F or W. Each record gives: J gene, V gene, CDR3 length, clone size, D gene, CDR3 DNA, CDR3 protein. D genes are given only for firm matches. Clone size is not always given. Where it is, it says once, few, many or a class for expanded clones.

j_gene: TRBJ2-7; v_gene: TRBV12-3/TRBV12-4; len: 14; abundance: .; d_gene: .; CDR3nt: TGTGCCAGCAGCATCGACAGATCAACTTACGAGCAGTACTTC; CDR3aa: CASSIDRSTYEQYF
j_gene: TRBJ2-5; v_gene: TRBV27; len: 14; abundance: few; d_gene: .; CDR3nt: TGTGCCAGCAGTCTGAATGGGGCAGGGGAGACCCAGTACTTC; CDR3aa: CASSLNGAGETQYF
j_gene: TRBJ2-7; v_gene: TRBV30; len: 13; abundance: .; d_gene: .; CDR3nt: TGTGCCTGGAGTGTTGACAGTTCCTACGAGCAGTACTTC; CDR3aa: CAWSVDSSYEQYF
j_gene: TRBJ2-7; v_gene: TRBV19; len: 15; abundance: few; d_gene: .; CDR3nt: TGTGCCAGTAGTATTAGCGGGGACAGAAATTACGAGCAGTACTTC; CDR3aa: CASSISGDRNYEQYF
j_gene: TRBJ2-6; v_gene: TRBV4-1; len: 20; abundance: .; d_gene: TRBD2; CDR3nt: TGCGCCAGCAGCCAACCGGCGCCACTAGCGGGCCCCTCTGGGGCCAACGTCCTGACTTTC; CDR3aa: CASSQPAPLAGPSGANVLTF
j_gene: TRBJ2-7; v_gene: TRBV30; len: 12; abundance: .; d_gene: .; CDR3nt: TGTGCCTGGAGTGTAGCTGGAGGTGAGCAGTACTTC; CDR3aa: CAWSVAGGEQYF
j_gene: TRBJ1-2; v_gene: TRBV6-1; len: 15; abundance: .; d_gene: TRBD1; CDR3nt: TGTGCCAGCAGTATTACAGGACAGGGTATAGAGGGCTACACCTTC; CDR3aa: CASSITGQGIEGYTF
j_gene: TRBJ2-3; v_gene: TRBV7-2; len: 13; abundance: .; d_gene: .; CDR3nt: TGTGCCAGCAGCAGACTAGTCGCAGATACGCAGTATTTT; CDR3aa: CASSRLVADTQYF
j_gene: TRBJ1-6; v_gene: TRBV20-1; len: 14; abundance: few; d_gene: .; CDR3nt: TGCAGTGCATCAACAGCGCTCTATAATTCACCCCTCCACTTT; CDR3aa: CSASTALYNSPLHF
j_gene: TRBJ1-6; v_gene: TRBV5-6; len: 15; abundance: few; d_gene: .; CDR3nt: TGTGCCAGCAGCTTGGCCCGGGGGCCTGAGGGACCCCTCCACTTT; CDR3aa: CASSLARGPEGPLHF
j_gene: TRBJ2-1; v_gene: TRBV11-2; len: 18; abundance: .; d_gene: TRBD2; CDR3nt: TGTGCCAGCAGCTTAGTTGGCGGGGGGCACCGCTCCTACAATGAGCAGTTCTTC; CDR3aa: CASSLVGGGHRSYNEQFF
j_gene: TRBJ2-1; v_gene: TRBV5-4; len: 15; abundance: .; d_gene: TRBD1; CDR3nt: TGTGCCAGCAGCTCGACGCGGGACAGGAGTAATGAGCAGTTCTTC; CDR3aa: CASSSTRDRSNEQFF
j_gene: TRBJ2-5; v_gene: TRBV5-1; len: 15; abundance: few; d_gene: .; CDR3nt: TGCGCCAGCAGCTTGATTGGCGGGAACCAAGAGACCCAGTACTTC; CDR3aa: CASSLIGGNQETQYF